This T cell receptor beta chain was observed in a study of CD8 T cells in ankylosing spondylitis (dated by TCRdb to between 2016 and 2019). Looking at the study overall: The study set out to find disease-linked TCR variants by profiling T cell receptor beta repertoires in ankylosing spondylitis patients and healthy donors. Peripheral blood was sampled, and synovial fluid was also collected from ankylosing spondylitis patients. The full study cohort was made up of 25 ankylosing spondylitis patients and over 90 healthy donors.

The instrument given in TCRdb is Illumina HiSeq 2500. Quantitative 5'-RACE with molecular barcodes was the method used to prepare the TCR beta libraries. From the authors' description of their analysis: A new computational method, built on a probabilistic model of VDJ rearrangement, was used to identify disease-linked TCR variants. TCRdb ran its own pipeline on the public reads, namely fastp trimming at Q25 and MiXCR clone calling, and kept in-frame beta chains. Each entry is one CDR3 protein sequence, shown with its most common DNA and genes. The V and J calls reflect TCRdb's pipeline rather than the authors' work. In this sample the table shows just over 350,000 distinct CDR3 sequences, 20% to 25% of which occur a single time. The top ten hold around 13% of the sample. The paper's findings and limits, for the study overall: According to the report, matched synovial fluid samples from ankylosing spondylitis patients were significantly enriched for the disease-linked clones. A TCR beta motif made up of several highly homologous amino acid variants appeared to be characteristic of blood from ankylosing spondylitis patients. Some motif variants were previously reported in synovial fluid and blood of reactive arthritis patients, suggesting common disease-initiation mechanisms. In peripheral blood, the disease-linked clones were found at relatively low frequencies and had a CD8+ phenotype.

This clonotype turned up a few times. Its antigen is not yet known. No much larger clone exists at a distance of one base, and base qualities are not known. V and J are truncated by 1 base and 5 bases respectively, leaving an intervening sequence of 10 bases. From the cysteine through the phenylalanine, the CDR3 covers 14 amino acids. The read is trimmed to its CDR3 DNA, 42 bases read in frame from base 1. From the germline V gene, CDR1 is SGHRS and CDR2 is YFSETQ. This TCR came from a male donor with ankylosing spondylitis or in good health (not recorded which). Sequencing input: blood, either unsorted or a sorted T cell fraction (not recorded which). Recombination connected TRBV5-1 to TRBJ2-1, with a tentative D gene TRBD2 over 5 matching bases. CDR3 reads: CASSLTGWDNEQFF. The sequenced DNA is TGCGCCAGCAGCTTGACGGGGTGGGACAATGAGCAGTTCTTC.